The rows below give T cell receptor beta chains drawn from one sample of a study of shared clonotypes between healthy human individuals. Sequenced by immunoSEQ multiplex PCR; TCRdb stores in-frame clones only, minus some. Of just under 350,000 clones in the sample, more than 60% were seen once. The sequencing sample was made of memory CD4+ T cells sorted from blood. These TCRs come from a man aged 30 to 45 in good health. Both conserved end residues are part of each CDR3. A D gene is named only where the DNA matches it firmly. Rows may omit the clone size; those that give it use once, few, many or a size class.

d_gene: .; j_gene: TRBJ2-1; abundance: .; v_gene: TRBV9; CDR3nt: TGTGCCAGCAGCGTAGGACTAGTGGGTGAGCAGTTCTTC; CDR3aa: CASSVGLVGEQFF
d_gene: .; j_gene: TRBJ2-5; abundance: .; v_gene: TRBV7-2; CDR3nt: TGTGCCAGCAGCCCAGAGAAACAGGAGACCCAGTACTTC; CDR3aa: CASSPEKQETQYF
d_gene: TRBD2; j_gene: TRBJ2-3; abundance: .; v_gene: TRBV29-1; CDR3nt: TGCAGCGTCACGACTAGCGGGTGGGCAGATACGCAGTATTTT; CDR3aa: CSVTTSGWADTQYF
d_gene: TRBD2; j_gene: TRBJ2-1; abundance: .; v_gene: TRBV11-3; CDR3nt: TGTGCCAGCAGCTTAGGGGGACTAGCGGGACGATTCCTCTACAATGAGCAGTTCTTC; CDR3aa: CASSLGGLAGRFLYNEQFF
d_gene: TRBD2; j_gene: TRBJ2-2; abundance: .; v_gene: TRBV10-3; CDR3nt: TGTGCCATCGGGGCAGCGGGACCCAACACCGGGGAGCTGTTTTTT; CDR3aa: CAIGAAGPNTGELFF
d_gene: .; j_gene: TRBJ2-7; abundance: once; v_gene: TRBV4-2; CDR3nt: TGTGCCAGCAGCCAGATCTCTCTCGGGCAGTACTTC; CDR3aa: CASSQISLGQYF
d_gene: .; j_gene: TRBJ2-2; abundance: .; v_gene: TRBV7-2; CDR3nt: TGTGCCAGCAGGGACTACACGAACACCGGGGAGCTGTTTTTT; CDR3aa: CASRDYTNTGELFF
d_gene: .; j_gene: TRBJ1-5; abundance: few; v_gene: TRBV6-1; CDR3nt: TGTGCCAGCAGTGAATCCAGCAACAATCAGCCCCAGCATTTT; CDR3aa: CASSESSNNQPQHF
d_gene: .; j_gene: TRBJ1-2; abundance: once; v_gene: TRBV28; CDR3nt: TGTGCCAGCAGTTTGGTCAGTCGCTATGGCTACACCTTC; CDR3aa: CASSLVSRYGYTF
d_gene: .; j_gene: TRBJ1-2; abundance: .; v_gene: TRBV28; CDR3nt: TGTGCCAGCAGGCCCATCGACCCGGGGGGTTGGACGTTCTATGGCTACACCTTC; CDR3aa: CASRPIDPGGWTFYGYTF
d_gene: .; j_gene: TRBJ2-7; abundance: .; v_gene: TRBV5-1; CDR3nt: TGCGCCAGCAGGCCAGACTCCTACGAGCAGTACTTC; CDR3aa: CASRPDSYEQYF
d_gene: TRBD1; j_gene: TRBJ2-3; abundance: .; v_gene: TRBV7-9; CDR3nt: TGTGCCAGCAGCTTAGTGGGACAGGGGCTTCCCGATACGCAGTATTTT; CDR3aa: CASSLVGQGLPDTQYF
d_gene: .; j_gene: TRBJ2-7; abundance: .; v_gene: TRBV6-5; CDR3nt: TGTGCCAGCAGTTACGGTGGGAAAGCCTCCGTGTACTTC; CDR3aa: CASSYGGKASVYF
d_gene: .; j_gene: TRBJ1-5; abundance: .; v_gene: TRBV20-1; CDR3nt: TGCAGTGCTAGCGGGGGTCAGCCCCAGCATTTT; CDR3aa: CSASGGQPQHF
d_gene: .; j_gene: TRBJ2-7; abundance: .; v_gene: TRBV21-1; CDR3nt: TGTGCCAGCAGCAAAGGTTCTACGGGACGTCCAGATTCTTACGAGCAGTACTTC; CDR3aa: CASSKGSTGRPDSYEQYF
d_gene: TRBD2; j_gene: TRBJ2-3; abundance: .; v_gene: TRBV7-9; CDR3nt: TGTGCCAGCAGCCGTAGCGGGGCAGATACGCAGTATTTT; CDR3aa: CASSRSGADTQYF
d_gene: .; j_gene: TRBJ1-5; abundance: many; v_gene: TRBV30; CDR3nt: TGTGCCTGGAGTTTCGCGGGACCGCGAAACCCGTATCAGCCCCAGCATTTT; CDR3aa: CAWSFAGPRNPYQPQHF
d_gene: .; j_gene: TRBJ2-5; abundance: .; v_gene: TRBV11-3; CDR3nt: TGTGCCAGCAGCTTAGATCACGGGCCCGAAGAGACCCAGTACTTC; CDR3aa: CASSLDHGPEETQYF
d_gene: .; j_gene: TRBJ2-7; abundance: .; v_gene: TRBV4-2; CDR3nt: TGTGCCAGCAGCCCAGTAGGGGAGAGCTCCTACGAGCAGTACTTC; CDR3aa: CASSPVGESSYEQYF
d_gene: .; j_gene: TRBJ1-1; abundance: .; v_gene: TRBV25-1; CDR3nt: TGTGCCAGCAGTTGGGACCTTACGGCCGAAGCTTTCTTT; CDR3aa: CASSWDLTAEAFF
d_gene: TRBD1; j_gene: TRBJ1-1; abundance: .; v_gene: TRBV28; CDR3nt: TGTGCCAGCAGCACACAGGGGGCGACAAATAACGCTGAAGCTTTCTTT; CDR3aa: CASSTQGATNNAEAFF
d_gene: .; j_gene: TRBJ2-3; abundance: .; v_gene: TRBV27; CDR3nt: TGTGCCAGCAGTTTATCCCCTAGCGATACGCAGTATTTT; CDR3aa: CASSLSPSDTQYF
d_gene: TRBD1; j_gene: TRBJ2-5; abundance: .; v_gene: TRBV2; CDR3nt: TGTGCCAGCAGGCAGGGGGCCCAAGAGACCCAGTACTTC; CDR3aa: CASRQGAQETQYF
d_gene: TRBD2; j_gene: TRBJ2-7; abundance: .; v_gene: TRBV6-4; CDR3nt: TGTGCCAGCAGTGTCCAAGCGGGAGCAAAGTACGAGCAGTACTTC; CDR3aa: CASSVQAGAKYEQYF
d_gene: TRBD2; j_gene: TRBJ2-7; abundance: .; v_gene: TRBV4-2; CDR3nt: TGTGCCAGCAGCCAAGACCGGACTAGCGGGCAATACGAGCAGTACTTC; CDR3aa: CASSQDRTSGQYEQYF
d_gene: TRBD1; j_gene: TRBJ2-5; abundance: .; v_gene: TRBV5-6; CDR3nt: TGTGCCAGCAGCCCGGACAGGGAGTATGGGGGGACCCAGTACTTC; CDR3aa: CASSPDREYGGTQYF
d_gene: TRBD1; j_gene: TRBJ2-1; abundance: .; v_gene: TRBV2; CDR3nt: TGTGCCAGCAGTCGACAGGGTTGGGACAATGAGCAGTTCTTC; CDR3aa: CASSRQGWDNEQFF
d_gene: .; j_gene: TRBJ2-1; abundance: .; v_gene: TRBV7-9; CDR3nt: TGTGCCAGCAGCTTGGGGGGCCTAGCGGAGAACAATGAGCAGTTCTTC; CDR3aa: CASSLGGLAENNEQFF
d_gene: TRBD1; j_gene: TRBJ2-7; abundance: .; v_gene: TRBV28; CDR3nt: TGTGCCAGCAGCCCGGGACAGGGGGAGCGCACCTACGAGCAGTACTTC; CDR3aa: CASSPGQGERTYEQYF
d_gene: .; j_gene: TRBJ1-2; abundance: .; v_gene: TRBV9; CDR3nt: TGTGCCAGCAGCGTCGTTGGGGGTGGCTACACCTTC; CDR3aa: CASSVVGGGYTF
d_gene: .; j_gene: TRBJ1-2; abundance: .; v_gene: TRBV15; CDR3nt: TGTGCCACCAGCAGAGATCATGGGGGTCTCGATGGCTACACCTTC; CDR3aa: CATSRDHGGLDGYTF
d_gene: .; j_gene: TRBJ2-2; abundance: .; v_gene: TRBV4-1; CDR3nt: TGCGCCAGCAGCCTAAAAGAGTCAGGCGCTAGAGGGTCAGGTGGGGAGCTGTTTTTT; CDR3aa: CASSLKESGARGSGGELFF
d_gene: .; j_gene: TRBJ1-2; abundance: .; v_gene: TRBV19; CDR3nt: TGTGCCAGTACAATCGTGAGGGGTATCAACGGCTACACCTTC; CDR3aa: CASTIVRGINGYTF
d_gene: .; j_gene: TRBJ2-5; abundance: .; v_gene: TRBV13; CDR3nt: TGTGCCAGCAGCGGAACATACCAAGAGACCCAGTACTTC; CDR3aa: CASSGTYQETQYF
d_gene: .; j_gene: TRBJ2-2; abundance: .; v_gene: TRBV2; CDR3nt: TGTGCCAGCAGTGAGGAGAGTACCGGGGAGCTGTTTTTT; CDR3aa: CASSEESTGELFF
d_gene: .; j_gene: TRBJ1-5; abundance: few; v_gene: TRBV18; CDR3nt: TGTGCCAGCTCACCGTCACAGGTTAGCAATCAGCCCCAGCATTTT; CDR3aa: CASSPSQVSNQPQHF
d_gene: .; j_gene: TRBJ2-1; abundance: .; v_gene: TRBV5-1; CDR3nt: TGCGCCAGCAGCTTGTCTAGTTCGAATGAGCAGTTCTTC; CDR3aa: CASSLSSSNEQFF
d_gene: TRBD1; j_gene: TRBJ2-3; abundance: .; v_gene: TRBV5-1; CDR3nt: TGCGCCAGCTCTCTAAACCCCCCCGGGACAGGGGCTTCAGATACGCAGTATTTT; CDR3aa: CASSLNPPGTGASDTQYF
d_gene: TRBD2; j_gene: TRBJ2-5; abundance: few; v_gene: TRBV4-3; CDR3nt: TGCGCCAGCAGCAACGGGGGGTCCAGTGGGACCCAGTACTTC; CDR3aa: CASSNGGSSGTQYF
d_gene: .; j_gene: TRBJ2-3; abundance: .; v_gene: TRBV6-1; CDR3nt: TGTGCCAGCAGTGAAGTAGGAATAGCGGGCACAGATACGCAGTATTTT; CDR3aa: CASSEVGIAGTDTQYF
d_gene: .; j_gene: TRBJ2-1; abundance: .; v_gene: TRBV5-4; CDR3nt: TGTGCCTTAGCTGGGGCCGGGGCTTCCAATGAGCAGTTCTTC; CDR3aa: CALAGAGASNEQFF
d_gene: .; j_gene: TRBJ2-1; abundance: .; v_gene: TRBV18; CDR3nt: TGTGCCAGCTCACCGATGCACAATGAGCAGTTCTTC; CDR3aa: CASSPMHNEQFF
d_gene: TRBD2; j_gene: TRBJ2-5; abundance: .; v_gene: TRBV9; CDR3nt: TGTGCCAGCAGCGTAGGAATAGCGGGAGTCGGGGGGCAAGAGACCCAGTACTTC; CDR3aa: CASSVGIAGVGGQETQYF
d_gene: .; j_gene: TRBJ1-5; abundance: .; v_gene: TRBV5-1; CDR3nt: TGCGCCAGCAGCCCCGGGGTAGATTCGCCCCAGCATTTT; CDR3aa: CASSPGVDSPQHF
d_gene: TRBD1; j_gene: TRBJ2-7; abundance: few; v_gene: TRBV7-2; CDR3nt: TGTGCCAGCAGTCTTGGACAGGGAGGCGAGCAGTACTTC; CDR3aa: CASSLGQGGEQYF
d_gene: .; j_gene: TRBJ2-5; abundance: once; v_gene: TRBV5-1; CDR3nt: TGCGCCAGCAGCTTTGGACTCCAAGAGACCCAGTACTTC; CDR3aa: CASSFGLQETQYF
d_gene: TRBD1; j_gene: TRBJ2-6; abundance: .; v_gene: TRBV5-6; CDR3nt: TGTGCCAGCAGCTCCCGACAGGGGTTAGCTGGGGCCAACGTCCTGACTTTC; CDR3aa: CASSSRQGLAGANVLTF
d_gene: .; j_gene: TRBJ2-7; abundance: few; v_gene: TRBV7-8; CDR3nt: TGTGCCAGCAGCTCGCCGGGCAACTCTTTAACCTACGAGCAGTACTTC; CDR3aa: CASSSPGNSLTYEQYF
d_gene: TRBD2; j_gene: TRBJ2-1; abundance: .; v_gene: TRBV15; CDR3nt: TGTGCCACCAAACCGGGACTAGGAGCTGATGAGCAGTTCTTC; CDR3aa: CATKPGLGADEQFF
d_gene: .; j_gene: TRBJ1-3; abundance: .; v_gene: TRBV4-1; CDR3nt: TGCGCCAGCAGCCAAGAGTGGACCCCATCTGGAAACACCATATATTTT; CDR3aa: CASSQEWTPSGNTIYF
d_gene: .; j_gene: TRBJ2-2; abundance: many; v_gene: TRBV5-1; CDR3nt: TGCGCCAGCAGCATCCAGGGACCTAACACCGGGGAGCTGTTTTTT; CDR3aa: CASSIQGPNTGELFF
d_gene: TRBD1; j_gene: TRBJ1-2; abundance: .; v_gene: TRBV29-1; CDR3nt: TGCAGCGTTGAAAGGGGCGCAGGGGGGATAAGTGGCTACACCTTC; CDR3aa: CSVERGAGGISGYTF
d_gene: .; j_gene: TRBJ2-3; abundance: .; v_gene: TRBV5-6; CDR3nt: TGTGCCAGCAGCTTGGGTGTGGGAACCGCCACCACAGATACGCAGTATTTT; CDR3aa: CASSLGVGTATTDTQYF
d_gene: TRBD2; j_gene: TRBJ2-7; abundance: few; v_gene: TRBV28; CDR3nt: TGTGCCAGCAGTGGGGGGGTCGGGTTACGGTACTTC; CDR3aa: CASSGGVGLRYF
d_gene: TRBD2; j_gene: TRBJ2-7; abundance: .; v_gene: TRBV5-1; CDR3nt: TGCGCCAGCCGACTAGCGGGGGGGCCCTCCTACGAGCAGTACTTC; CDR3aa: CASRLAGGPSYEQYF
d_gene: TRBD1; j_gene: TRBJ1-2; abundance: .; v_gene: TRBV19; CDR3nt: TGTGCCAGTAGTATTTTCGTGTCCCCGGGACAGGGGAACTATGGCTACACCTTC; CDR3aa: CASSIFVSPGQGNYGYTF
d_gene: TRBD2; j_gene: TRBJ2-2; abundance: .; v_gene: TRBV7-6; CDR3nt: TGTGCCAGCAGCTCGGCGGGAGGGGTTACCGGGGAGCTGTTTTTT; CDR3aa: CASSSAGGVTGELFF
d_gene: .; j_gene: TRBJ2-6; abundance: .; v_gene: TRBV7-2; CDR3nt: TGTGCCAGCAGCTTAAGTGCAGGAGGGTCTGGGGCCAACGTCCTGACTTTC; CDR3aa: CASSLSAGGSGANVLTF
d_gene: TRBD2; j_gene: TRBJ2-1; abundance: few; v_gene: TRBV5-1; CDR3nt: TGCGCCAGCAGCGGGACTAGCGGCTACAATGAGCAGTTCTTC; CDR3aa: CASSGTSGYNEQFF